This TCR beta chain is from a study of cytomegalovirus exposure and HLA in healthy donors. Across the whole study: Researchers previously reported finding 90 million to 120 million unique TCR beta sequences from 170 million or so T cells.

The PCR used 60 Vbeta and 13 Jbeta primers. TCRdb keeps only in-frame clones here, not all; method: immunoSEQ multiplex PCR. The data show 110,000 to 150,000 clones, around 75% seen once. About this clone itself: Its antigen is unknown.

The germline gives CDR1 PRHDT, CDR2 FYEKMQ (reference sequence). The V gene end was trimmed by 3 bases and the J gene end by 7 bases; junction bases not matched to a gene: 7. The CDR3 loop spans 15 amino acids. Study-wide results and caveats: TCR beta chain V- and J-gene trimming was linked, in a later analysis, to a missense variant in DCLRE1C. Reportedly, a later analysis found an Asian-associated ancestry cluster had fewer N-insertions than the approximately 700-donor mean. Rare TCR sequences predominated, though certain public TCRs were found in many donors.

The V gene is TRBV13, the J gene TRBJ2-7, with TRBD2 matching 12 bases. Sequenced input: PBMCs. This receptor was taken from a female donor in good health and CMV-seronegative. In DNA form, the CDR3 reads TGTGCCAGCAGCTTCCGACTAGCGGGGGCGGGTGAGCAGTACTTC. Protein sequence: CASSFRLAGAGEQYF.